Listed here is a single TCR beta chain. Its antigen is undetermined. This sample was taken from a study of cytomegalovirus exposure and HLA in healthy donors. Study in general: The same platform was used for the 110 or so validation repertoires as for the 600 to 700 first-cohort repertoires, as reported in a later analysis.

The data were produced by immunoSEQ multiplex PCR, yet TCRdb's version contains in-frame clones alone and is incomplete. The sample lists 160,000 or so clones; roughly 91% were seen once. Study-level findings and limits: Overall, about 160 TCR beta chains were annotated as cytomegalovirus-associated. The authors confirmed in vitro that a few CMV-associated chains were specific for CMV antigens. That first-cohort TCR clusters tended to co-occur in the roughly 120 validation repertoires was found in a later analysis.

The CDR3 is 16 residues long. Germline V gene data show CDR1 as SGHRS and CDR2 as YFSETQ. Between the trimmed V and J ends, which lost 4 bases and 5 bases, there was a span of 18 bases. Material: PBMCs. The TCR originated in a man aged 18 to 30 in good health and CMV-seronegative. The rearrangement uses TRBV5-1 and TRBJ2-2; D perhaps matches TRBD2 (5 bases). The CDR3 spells CASSASTSRFTGELFF. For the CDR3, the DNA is TGCGCCAGCAGCGCCTCTACTAGTAGATTTACCGGGGAGCTGTTTTTT.